This T cell receptor (beta chain) was profiled in a study of radiation and T cells in renal cell carcinoma. The table lists this clone with a few counts. The germline V and J ends were trimmed by 4 bases and 5 bases, with 9 bases remaining between them. The length of the CDR3 is 14 residues. The germline V gene encodes CDR1 SGHVS and CDR2 FQNEAQ. Assay: immunoSEQ multiplex PCR; the TCRdb copy retains only in-frame clones and omits some. Of 130,000 to 150,000 clones in the sample, 75% to 90% were seen once. Time point denoted: blood 4 weeks post-SBRT, at nephrectomy. Regarding treatment: 15 Gy SBRT to primary tumor, nephrectomy 4 weeks later.

This specimen consisted of blood, obtained from a patient whose treatment included radiotherapy and nephrectomy. This sequence joins TRBV7-8 and TRBJ1-6, with D possibly being TRBD1 (6 bases). The sequence was obtained from a woman in her 50s with renal cell carcinoma. CDR3 coding DNA: TGTGCCAGCAGCTCACAGGGAAATAATTCACCCCTCCACTTT. Its translation is CASSSQGNNSPLHF.